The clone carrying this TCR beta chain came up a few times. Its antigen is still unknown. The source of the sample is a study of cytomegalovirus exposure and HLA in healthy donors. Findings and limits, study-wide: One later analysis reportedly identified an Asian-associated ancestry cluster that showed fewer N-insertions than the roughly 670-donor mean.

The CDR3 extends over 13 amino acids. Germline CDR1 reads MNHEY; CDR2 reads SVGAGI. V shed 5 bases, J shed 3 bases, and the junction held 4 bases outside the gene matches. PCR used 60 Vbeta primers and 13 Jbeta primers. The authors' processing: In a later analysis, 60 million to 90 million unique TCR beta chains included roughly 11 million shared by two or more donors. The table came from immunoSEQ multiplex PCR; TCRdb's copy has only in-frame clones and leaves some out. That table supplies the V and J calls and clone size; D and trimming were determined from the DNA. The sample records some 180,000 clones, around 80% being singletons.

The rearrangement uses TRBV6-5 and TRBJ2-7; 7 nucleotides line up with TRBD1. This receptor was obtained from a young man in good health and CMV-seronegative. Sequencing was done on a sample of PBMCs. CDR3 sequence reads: CASSEYRGYEQYF. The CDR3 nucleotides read TGTGCCAGCAGTGAATACAGGGGCTACGAGCAGTACTTC.